Each of the 9 T cell receptor beta chains below was sequenced from the same sample in a study of vaccination and CD4 T cells after COVID-19. Sequencing of cultured CD4+ T cell DNA used the Oncomine TCR Beta short-read assay. Each CDR3 protein is one row after TCRdb ran MiXCR on the PCR reads. The data hold about 15,000 distinct CDR3 sequences, with roughly 53% observed a single time. Indicated treatment: approximately 9-day PBMC culture with coronavirus spike peptide pools or control peptides (ViraFEST assay). The antigens of these receptors remain unknown. The sequencing sample was made of CD4+ T cells from blood, cultured in vitro. These receptors originate from a human donor who had recovered from COVID-19.

CDR3 residues: CAISSTGTNYEQYF. The CDR3 DNA follows: TGTGCCATCAGTTCAACAGGGACCAACTACGAGCAGTACTTC. The J gene is TRBJ2-7, the V gene TRBV10-3; tentatively, D is TRBD1 (6 bases). The CDR3 has 14 amino acids. CDR1 is ENHRY, CDR2 SYGVKD, per germline. Deletions cut 5 bases from V and 3 bases from J, with 14 bases between.

V is TRBV7-8 and J is TRBJ1-1, with a possible D match to TRBD1 (5 bases). Trimming pared 3 bases from V and 3 bases from J, leaving 11 bases between. The CDR3 is 14 amino acids. Per germline, CDR1 SGHVS and CDR2 FQNEAQ. The CDR3 is CASSFREGHTEAFF. The CDR3 coding sequence is TGTGCCAGCAGCTTCAGGGAAGGTCACACTGAAGCTTTCTTT.

The V call is TRBV20-1, the J call TRBJ1-4; 9 nucleotides match TRBD1. Trimming took 6 bases from V and 8 from J; bases not matched to a gene: 7. CDR1 is DFQATT and CDR2 is SNEGSKA in the germline V gene (reference sequence). The length of the CDR3 is 13 residues. CDR3 loop: CSAMTGGREKLFF. The CDR3 bases are TGCAGTGCGATGACAGGGGGAAGGGAAAAACTGTTTTTT.

The chain combines TRBV6-5 with TRBJ2-7, with D perhaps TRBD1 (6 bases). The CDR3 loop spans 12 amino acids. CDR1 and CDR2 (germline): MNHEY, SVGAGI. Trimming removed 6 bases from V and 5 bases from J, with 11 bases in between. The CDR3 DNA is TGTGCCAGCAGCTACAGGGACCACGAGCAGTACTTC. This gives the protein CASSYRDHEQYF.

This clonotype was recorded only once. V is TRBV2 and J is TRBJ1-1; no definite D call. The CDR3 loop spans 14 amino acids. The germline CDR1 and CDR2 sequences are SNHLY and FYNNEI. V lost 1 base, J lost 4 bases, and 10 bases lay in between. CDR3 sequence (DNA): TGTGCCAGCAGTGAAGGGCCACTTGGCACTGAAGCTTTCTTT. Protein product: CASSEGPLGTEAFF. Drawing the rest from reference TRBV2 and TRBJ1-1, the complete variable domain is EPEVTQTPSHQVTQMGQEVILRCVPISNHLYFYWYRQILGQKVEFLVSFYNNEISEKSEIFDDQFSVERPDGSNFTLKIRSTKLEDSAMYFCASSEGPLGTEAFFGQGTRLTVV.

J is TRBJ1-5 and V is TRBV20-1; D possibly corresponds to TRBD1 (6 bases). The CDR3 runs to 17 residues. V lost 1 base, J lost 6 bases, and 22 bases lay in between. Germline values: CDR1 DFQATT, CDR2 SNEGSKA (reference sequence). The CDR3 reads CSARGRRVRGVGQPQHF. As DNA, the CDR3 is TGCAGTGCTAGAGGGAGAAGGGTAAGGGGGGTGGGTCAGCCCCAGCATTTT.

The genes are TRBV12-3 or TRBV12-4 and TRBJ1-2; D is unresolved. The CDR3 totals 13 residues. Trimming took 2 bases from V and 5 from J, leaving 9 bases between them. The CDR3 sequence: CASSLRRQYGYTF. In DNA form, the CDR3 reads TGTGCCAGCAGTTTACGACGCCAGTATGGCTACACCTTC.

The chain links TRBV10-1 to TRBJ2-5, with D possibly matching TRBD2 (6 bases). The CDR3 contains 12 residues. CDR1 is WNHNN and CDR2 is SYGVQD in the germline V gene (reference sequence). CDR3 in DNA: TGCGCTCATCAAGTGACTAGGGAGACCCAGTACTTC. Encoded protein: CAHQVTRETQYF.

This clonotype is labeled medium-sized (0.01 to 0.1%). The chain combines TRBV19 with TRBJ1-5, with a weak D call TRBD1 (6 bases). The CDR3 runs to 17 residues. Germline V gene sequence: CDR1 LNHDA, CDR2 SQIVND (reference sequence). The V and J ends lost 7 bases and 0 bases respectively, with 19 bases between them. This CDR3 is CASKGRQGNYSNQPQHF. In nucleotides, the CDR3 is TGTGCCAGTAAAGGGCGCCAGGGGAACTATAGCAATCAGCCCCAGCATTTT.